The clone carrying this T cell receptor (beta chain) was seen ten or more times. Its antigen is not known. The data are from a study of identical twins. Study-level findings and limits: Out-of-frame beta chain sequences displayed weaker excess sharing between twins.

CDR3 size: 14 residues. The germline CDR1 and CDR2 sequences are SEHNR and FQNEAQ (reference sequence). The V segment lost 4 bases and the J segment 8 bases; nucleotides outside the gene matches: 10. TCRdb processed the 5' RACE reads anew with MiXCR; each CDR3 protein has one entry. The sample has hundreds of thousands of distinct CDR3 sequences, around 15% seen once. Only healthy Caucasians were enrolled as donors. The clonotype comes from a woman aged 18-35 years in good health. The chain is built from TRBV7-9 and TRBJ1-2, with 7 bases fitting TRBD1. Sequences were obtained from memory (CD45RO+) T cells sorted from blood. The CDR3 is CASSSPGQFWGYTF. As DNA, the CDR3 is TGTGCCAGCAGCTCGCCGGGACAGTTTTGGGGCTACACCTTC.